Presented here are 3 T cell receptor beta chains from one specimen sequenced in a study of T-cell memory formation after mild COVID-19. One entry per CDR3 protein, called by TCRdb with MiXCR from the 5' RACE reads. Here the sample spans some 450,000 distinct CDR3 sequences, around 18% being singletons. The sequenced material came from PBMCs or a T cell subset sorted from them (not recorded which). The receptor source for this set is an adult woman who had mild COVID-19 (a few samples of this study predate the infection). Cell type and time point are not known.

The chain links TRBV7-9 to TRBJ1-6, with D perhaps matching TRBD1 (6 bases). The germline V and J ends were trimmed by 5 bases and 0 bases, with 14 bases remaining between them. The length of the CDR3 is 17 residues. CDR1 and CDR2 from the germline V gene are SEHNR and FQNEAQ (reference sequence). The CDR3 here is CASSLLQGSSYNSPLHF. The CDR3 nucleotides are TGTGCCAGCAGCCTTTTACAGGGAAGCTCCTATAATTCACCCCTCCACTTT.

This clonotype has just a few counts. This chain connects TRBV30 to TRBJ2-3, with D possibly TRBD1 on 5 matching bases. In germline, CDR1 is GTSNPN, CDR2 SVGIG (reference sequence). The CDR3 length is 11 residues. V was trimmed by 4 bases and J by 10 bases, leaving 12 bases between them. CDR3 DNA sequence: TGTGCCTGGAATCAGGGTAATGCGCAGTATTTT. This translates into CAWNQGNAQYF.

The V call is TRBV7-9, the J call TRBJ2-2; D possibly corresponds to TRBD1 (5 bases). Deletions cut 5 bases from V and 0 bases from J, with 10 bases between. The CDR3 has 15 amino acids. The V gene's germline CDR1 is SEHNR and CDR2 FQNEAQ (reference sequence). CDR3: CASSRRVSNTGELFF. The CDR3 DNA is TGTGCCAGCAGCCGCAGGGTATCGAACACCGGGGAGCTGTTTTTT.